This T cell receptor beta chain was sequenced during a study of cytomegalovirus exposure and HLA in healthy donors. General study findings and limits: Within a later analysis, the majority of CMV-associated TCR beta chains appeared HLA-restricted. Using the classifier, cytomegalovirus status was reportedly diagnosed with high specificity and sensitivity. In a later analysis, V- and J-gene trimming of beta chains associated with a DCLRE1C missense variant, replicated independently.

In regard to this clone: The antigen is undetermined.

The PCR was carried out with 60 Vbeta primers and 13 Jbeta primers. Method: immunoSEQ multiplex PCR; TCRdb's copy keeps in-frame clones and lacks some. The sample records approximately 150,000 clones, around 80% being singletons. Sequenced input: PBMCs. This TCR came from a man aged 18 to 29 in good health and CMV-seropositive.

CDR3 residues: CASSGGARQPQHF. CDR3 sequence (DNA): TGTGCCAGCAGTGGGGGGGCCCGACAGCCCCAGCATTTT. V usage is TRBV5-6 and J usage is TRBJ1-5; possibly TRBD1 for D (6 bases). Germline V gives CDR1 SGHDT, CDR2 YYEEEE. CDR3 size: 13 residues. Between the trimmed V and J ends, which lost 5 bases and 7 bases, there was a span of 13 bases. Supplemented by reference TRBV5-6 and TRBJ1-5, the full variable domain reads DAGVTQSPTHLIKTRGQQVTLRCSPKSGHDTVSWYQQALGQGPQFIFQYYEEEERQRGNFPDRFSGHQFPNYSSELNVNALLLGDSALYLCASSGGARQPQHFGDGTRLSIL.